Shown below are 27 T cell receptor beta chains from a single sample sequenced in a study of OX40 agonist ivuxolimab in advanced cancers. Produced via immunoSEQ multiplex PCR; TCRdb's table is partial and in-frame only. The sample carries 21,000 or so clones, about four fifths recorded once. The sequencing here drew on CD4+ or CD8+ T cells sorted from blood, taken in a trial of the OX40 agonist ivuxolimab. The source of these receptors is an adult with an advanced solid tumor such as melanoma, head and neck, liver or kidney cancer.

CDR3 sequence: CASSADRVYEQYF. The CDR3 nucleotides read TGTGCCAGCAGCGCGGACAGGGTCTACGAGCAGTACTTC. The chain employs TRBV5-4 and TRBJ2-7; 8 nucleotides match TRBD1. CDR1 and CDR2 from the germline V gene are SGHNT and YYREEE (reference sequence). This CDR3 region has 13 residues. V gave up 4 bases and J gave up 3 bases; unmatched junction bases: 3.

This clone was picked up one time. The rearrangement uses TRBV11-2 and TRBJ2-7, with 7 bases that match TRBD1. Germline CDR1 and CDR2: SGHAT and FQNNGV. The CDR3 length is 15 residues. Unmatched junction bases numbered 7, after V lost 0 bases and J lost 5 bases. Here the CDR3 DNA reads TGTGCCAGCAGCTTAGAGGTACAGGGGAAGAACGAGCAGTACTTC. Translation: CASSLEVQGKNEQYF.

The chain carries TRBV11-2 and TRBJ2-1, with D possibly TRBD2 on 6 matching bases. The germline V gene has CDR1 SGHAT and CDR2 FQNNGV. Trimming shortened V by 6 bases and J by 5 bases, and 23 bases separated the two germline ends. This CDR3 region has 17 residues. Here the CDR3 reads CASSETRGGAFNNEQFF. The DNA for the CDR3 is TGTGCCAGCAGTGAGACCCGCGGAGGGGCATTTAACAATGAGCAGTTCTTC. Drawing the rest from reference TRBV11-2 and TRBJ2-1, the complete variable domain is EAGVAQSPRYKIIEKRQSVAFWCNPISGHATLYWYQQILGQGPKLLIQFQNNGVVDDSQLPKDRFSAERLKGVDSTLKIQPAKLEDSAVYLCASSETRGGAFNNEQFFGPGTRLTVL.

J is TRBJ1-1 and V is TRBV10-2, with a tentative D call TRBD1 (5 bases). The V end lost 0 bases, the J end lost 1 base, and 9 bases lay between the germline ends. Germline V gives CDR1 WSHSY, CDR2 SAAADI. This CDR3 spans 15 amino acids. CDR3 amino acids: CASSESWGGNTEAFF. The CDR3 bases are TGCGCCAGCAGTGAGTCTTGGGGGGGGAACACTGAAGCTTTCTTT.

This clone was observed a handful of times. The CDR3, as DNA: TGTGCCATCAGTGAGAACCCCGGGACAGGGAACCGTAGCTCCTACGAGCAGTACTTC. Its translation: CAISENPGTGNRSSYEQYF. This rearrangement joins TRBV10-3 to TRBJ2-7; 9 nucleotides align to TRBD1. The CDR3 has 19 residues. The V gene end was trimmed by 2 bases and the J gene end by 0 bases; junction bases not matched to a gene: 14. Germline V gene lookup returns CDR1 ENHRY and CDR2 SYGVKD.

The chain carries TRBV11-3 and TRBJ2-7, with 8 bases fitting TRBD2. Trimming at V came to 0 bases and at J to 6 bases, leaving 4 bases not matched to a gene. Germline V gene lookup returns CDR1 SGHNT and CDR2 YENEEA. There are 14 residues in the CDR3. The CDR3 sequence: CASSLEPGTSEQYF. As DNA, the CDR3 is TGTGCCAGCAGCTTAGAGCCCGGGACTAGCGAGCAGTACTTC.

V is TRBV7-9 and J is TRBJ1-1, with 7 bases identical to TRBD1. Germline lookup yields CDR1 SEHNR and CDR2 FQNEAQ (reference sequence). This CDR3 contains 15 residues. The V and J ends lost 5 bases and 1 base, in that order; junction bases with no gene match: 7. CDR3 protein: CASSPARTGNTEAFF. CDR3 in DNA: TGTGCCAGCAGCCCAGCAAGGACAGGGAACACTGAAGCTTTCTTT.

This chain uses TRBV7-9 with TRBJ2-5; no clear D. CDR3 size: 13 residues. V was clipped by 6 bases and J by 1 base, with 9 bases between them. The germline V gene encodes CDR1 SEHNR and CDR2 FQNEAQ (reference sequence). The chain's CDR3 is CASSSESQETQYF. Here the CDR3 DNA reads TGTGCCAGCAGTTCCGAGTCCCAAGAGACCCAGTACTTC.

The gene calls are TRBV6-1 and TRBJ2-1, with TRBD1 as a possible D gene (7 bases). Germline CDR1 is MNHNS and CDR2 is SASEGT. CDR3 length: 12 residues. Here the CDR3 reads CSGSEGGDEQFF. The CDR3 nucleotides are TGTTCCGGGAGTGAAGGGGGCGATGAGCAGTTCTTC.

The chain combines TRBV30 with TRBJ1-5, with TRBD1 matching 8 bases. The CDR3 spans 14 residues. Losses at the gene ends were 3 bases for V and 7 bases for J; bases not matched to a gene: 8. The V gene's germline CDR1 is GTSNPN and CDR2 SVGIG (reference sequence). In nucleotides, the CDR3 is TGTGCCTGGAGCTTCGGACAGGGCGTCCAGCCCCAGCATTTT. This sequence encodes CAWSFGQGVQPQHF. The variable domain in full, completed from reference TRBV30 and TRBJ1-5, reads SQTIHQWPATLVQPVGSPLSLECTVEGTSNPNLYWYRQAAGRGLQLLFYSVGIGQISSEVPQNLSASRPQDRQFILSSKKLLLSDSGFYLCAWSFGQGVQPQHFGDGTRLSIL.

The chain has TRBV6-1 and TRBJ1-4, with 8 nucleotides matching TRBD1. Germline loops: CDR1 MNHNS, CDR2 SASEGT. The CDR3 contains 14 residues. The junction had 8 bases not matched to a gene; V was cut back by 6 bases and J by 8 bases. CDR3 bases: TGTGCCAGCAGGATATGGACAGGGAGAGAAAAACTGTTTTTT. It translates to CASRIWTGREKLFF.

V is TRBV25-1 and J is TRBJ2-5; maybe TRBD2 (6 bases). Germline V gene sequence: CDR1 MGHDK, CDR2 SYGVNS. V shed 6 bases and J shed 4 bases, with 15 bases lying between them. The CDR3 spans 14 residues. CDR3 bases: TGTGCCAGCAGCCACGAGGAGGGTGGAGAGACCCAGTACTTC. Residues: CASSHEEGGETQYF.

V and J are TRBV28 and TRBJ2-5; 8 bases match TRBD2. Germline CDR1 MDHEN, CDR2 SYDVKM. The CDR3 is 13 amino acids. J was trimmed by 5 bases and V by 7 bases; bases with no gene match: 6. The CDR3 sequence: CASTGGVRETQYF. For the CDR3, the DNA is TGTGCCAGCACGGGGGGGGTGAGGGAGACCCAGTACTTC.

In this sample, this clone turned up once. This chain joins TRBV28 and TRBJ2-1; D is unresolved. V was clipped by 3 bases and J by 3 bases, with 9 bases between them. This CDR3 is built from 14 residues. Germline V lookup: CDR1 MDHEN, CDR2 SYDVKM. CDR3 sequence: CASSLAALYNEQFF. The CDR3 DNA reads as TGTGCCAGCAGTTTGGCCGCCCTCTACAATGAGCAGTTCTTC.

The V call is TRBV19, the J call TRBJ1-1; D is unresolved. The CDR3 has 13 amino acids. In germline, CDR1 is LNHDA, CDR2 SQIVND (reference sequence). V shed 8 bases and J shed 2 bases, with 12 bases lying between them. In DNA, the CDR3 is TGTGCCAGTTCTCGACGGAGCAACACTGAAGCTTTCTTT. This codes for CASSRRSNTEAFF.

This clone was recorded a few times. V usage is TRBV4-1 and J usage is TRBJ2-7, with 9 positions matching TRBD1. The CDR3 has 16 amino acids. V shed 0 bases, J shed 2 bases, and the junction held 5 bases outside the gene matches. Germline CDR1 and CDR2: MGHRA and YSYEKL. This chain's CDR3 is CASSQEAGQGTYEQYF. The DNA of the CDR3 is TGCGCCAGCAGCCAAGAAGCAGGACAGGGGACCTACGAGCAGTACTTC.

This rearrangement joins TRBV28 to TRBJ2-7; TRBD2 aligns across 9 bases. There are 14 residues in the CDR3. Germline CDR1 is MDHEN and CDR2 is SYDVKM. Unmatched junction bases numbered 5, after V lost 5 bases and J lost 3 bases. CDR3 sequence reads: CASSIAGEYYEQYF. The CDR3 DNA reads as TGTGCCAGCAGTATAGCGGGAGAGTACTACGAGCAGTACTTC.

The CDR3 DNA is TGTGCCAGCAGTTACTTGGTGGCTGAGCAGTTCTTC. Encoded protein: CASSYLVAEQFF. The rearrangement links TRBV6-6 to TRBJ2-1; D is uncertain. Per the germline V gene, CDR1 is MNHNY and CDR2 is SVGAGI (reference sequence). Trimming took off 1 base at V and 9 bases at J, with 7 bases between the two ends. The CDR3 has 12 amino acids.

This chain uses TRBV11-3 with TRBJ2-1; no clear D. V was clipped by 1 base and J by 9 bases, with 10 bases between them. CDR3 length: 13 residues. Germline V gene sequence: CDR1 SGHNT, CDR2 YENEEA. This CDR3 is CASSLALRSEQFF. The CDR3 DNA is TGTGCCAGCAGCTTAGCCCTCCGGAGTGAGCAGTTCTTC. Combining the CDR3 with reference TRBV11-3 and TRBJ2-1 gives the whole variable domain EAGVVQSPRYKIIEKKQPVAFWCNPISGHNTLYWYLQNLGQGPELLIRYENEEAVDDSQLPKDRFSAERLKGVDSTLKIQPAELGDSAVYLCASSLALRSEQFFGPGTRLTVL.

Sample share makes this clone large (0.1 to 1%). The genes are TRBV6-5 and TRBJ2-1, with 13 bases aligning to TRBD2. This CDR3 contains 16 residues. The trim removed 2 bases at V and 8 bases at J, leaving 6 bases unmatched. Germline CDR1 and CDR2: MNHEY and SVGAGI. CDR3 loop: CASSYTSGRALYEQFF. The DNA of the CDR3 is TGTGCCAGCAGTTACACTAGCGGGAGGGCCTTGTATGAGCAGTTCTTC.

This chain links TRBV29-1 with TRBJ2-1, with 14 bases that match TRBD2. Trimming removed 1 base from V and 8 bases from J; junction bases left unmatched: 7. The CDR3 has 16 amino acids. The germline gives CDR1 SQVTM, CDR2 ANQGSEA. The CDR3 bases are TGCAGCGTTGAAGGTACGGAGACTAGCGGGAGGGATGAGCAGTTCTTC. As protein: CSVEGTETSGRDEQFF.

The gene calls are TRBV28 and TRBJ2-2; D remains ambiguous. Trimming stripped 3 bases from V and 5 bases from J, with 10 bases between. Looked up from germline, CDR1 is MDHEN and CDR2 is SYDVKM. The CDR3 totals 14 residues. CDR3 sequence: CASSLATTTGELFF. CDR3 bases: TGTGCCAGCAGTTTGGCCACCACGACCGGGGAGCTGTTTTTT.

V and J are TRBV11-2 and TRBJ1-4; possibly TRBD1 for D (5 bases). The CDR3 runs to 15 residues. V was cut by 4 bases and J by 8 bases, with 17 bases left in between. Germline values: CDR1 SGHAT, CDR2 FQNNGV. The CDR3 sequence is CASSSDGTHGEKLFF. CDR3 sequence (DNA): TGTGCCAGCAGCTCCGACGGGACCCACGGGGAAAAACTGTTTTTT.

V and J are TRBV7-8 and TRBJ2-7; D not resolved. The V end lost 3 bases, the J end lost 3 bases, and 12 bases lay between the germline ends. CDR1 and CDR2 (germline): SGHVS, FQNEAQ. The CDR3 covers 14 residues. CDR3 DNA: TGTGCCAGCAGCTTCCAGGAGAGAAACTACGAGCAGTACTTC. This gives the protein CASSFQERNYEQYF.

The chain has TRBV13 and TRBJ2-1, with D possibly being TRBD2 (5 bases). The CDR3 is made up of 16 amino acids. Germline V gene lookup returns CDR1 PRHDT and CDR2 FYEKMQ (reference sequence). Trimming removed 0 bases at V and 6 bases at J, with 15 bases between. Here the CDR3 DNA reads TGTGCCAGCAGCTTAGGAGGTAGCGCCCATATCAATGAGCAGTTCTTC. Its protein product is CASSLGGSAHINEQFF.

This rearrangement joins TRBV7-2 to TRBJ2-7, with no clear D. Trimming shortened V by 3 bases and J by 0 bases, and 6 bases separated the two germline ends. Germline V gives CDR1 SGHTA, CDR2 FQGNSA. The CDR3 loop spans 13 amino acids. In DNA, the CDR3 is TGTGCCAGCAGCTTGATAGTCTCCTACGAGCAGTACTTC. As protein: CASSLIVSYEQYF.

This clone has only a few counts. The rearrangement joins TRBV27 to TRBJ1-4, with a possible D match to TRBD1 (6 bases). V lost 4 bases and J 4 bases, leaving 13 bases between the germline ends. Looked up from germline, CDR1 is MNHEY and CDR2 is SMNVEV (reference sequence). The CDR3 contains 15 residues. This chain's CDR3 is CASSSPGHLNEKLFF. The CDR3 nucleotides read TGTGCCAGCAGTTCTCCGGGACACCTTAATGAAAAACTGTTTTTT.